The clone carrying this TCR beta chain showed up many times. The data are from a study of T-cell memory formation after mild COVID-19. One entry per CDR3 protein, called by TCRdb with MiXCR from the 5' RACE reads. This table has roughly 340,000 distinct CDR3 sequences, less than 20% appearing once. V lost 3 bases to trimming and J lost 4 bases, with 9 bases between them. The CDR3 contains 13 residues. This receptor was identified in a young man who had mild COVID-19 (a few samples of this study predate the infection). Cell type and time point are not known. Sequencing used PBMCs or a T cell subset sorted from them (not recorded which). The chain joins TRBV12-3 or TRBV12-4 to TRBJ1-1; maybe TRBD1 (5 bases). This CDR3 reads CASSLGPGTEAFF. Written as DNA, the CDR3 is TGTGCCAGCAGTTTGGGGCCGGGCACTGAAGCTTTCTTT.